The T cell receptor beta chain described here comes from a study of shared clonotypes between healthy human individuals. Profiling relied on immunoSEQ multiplex PCR, and the TCRdb table lists in-frame clones only, not all of them. The repertoire consists of around 700,000 clones, with 60% to 75% occurring once and the leading ten covering roughly 2%. Looked up from germline, CDR1 is SNHLY and CDR2 is FYNNEI. Trimming took off 4 bases at V and 4 bases at J, with 11 bases between the two ends. The CDR3 is 15 amino acids. Sequencing was carried out using memory CD4+ T cells sorted from blood. This sample's subset: CD45RA-negative fraction. This TCR came from a woman aged 25-40 years in good health. The chain has TRBV2 and TRBJ2-6, with D unclear. The DNA of the CDR3 is TGTGCCAGCAGTGCTTTAGGGTCCGGGGCCAACGTCCTGACTTTC. Protein product: CASSALGSGANVLTF.